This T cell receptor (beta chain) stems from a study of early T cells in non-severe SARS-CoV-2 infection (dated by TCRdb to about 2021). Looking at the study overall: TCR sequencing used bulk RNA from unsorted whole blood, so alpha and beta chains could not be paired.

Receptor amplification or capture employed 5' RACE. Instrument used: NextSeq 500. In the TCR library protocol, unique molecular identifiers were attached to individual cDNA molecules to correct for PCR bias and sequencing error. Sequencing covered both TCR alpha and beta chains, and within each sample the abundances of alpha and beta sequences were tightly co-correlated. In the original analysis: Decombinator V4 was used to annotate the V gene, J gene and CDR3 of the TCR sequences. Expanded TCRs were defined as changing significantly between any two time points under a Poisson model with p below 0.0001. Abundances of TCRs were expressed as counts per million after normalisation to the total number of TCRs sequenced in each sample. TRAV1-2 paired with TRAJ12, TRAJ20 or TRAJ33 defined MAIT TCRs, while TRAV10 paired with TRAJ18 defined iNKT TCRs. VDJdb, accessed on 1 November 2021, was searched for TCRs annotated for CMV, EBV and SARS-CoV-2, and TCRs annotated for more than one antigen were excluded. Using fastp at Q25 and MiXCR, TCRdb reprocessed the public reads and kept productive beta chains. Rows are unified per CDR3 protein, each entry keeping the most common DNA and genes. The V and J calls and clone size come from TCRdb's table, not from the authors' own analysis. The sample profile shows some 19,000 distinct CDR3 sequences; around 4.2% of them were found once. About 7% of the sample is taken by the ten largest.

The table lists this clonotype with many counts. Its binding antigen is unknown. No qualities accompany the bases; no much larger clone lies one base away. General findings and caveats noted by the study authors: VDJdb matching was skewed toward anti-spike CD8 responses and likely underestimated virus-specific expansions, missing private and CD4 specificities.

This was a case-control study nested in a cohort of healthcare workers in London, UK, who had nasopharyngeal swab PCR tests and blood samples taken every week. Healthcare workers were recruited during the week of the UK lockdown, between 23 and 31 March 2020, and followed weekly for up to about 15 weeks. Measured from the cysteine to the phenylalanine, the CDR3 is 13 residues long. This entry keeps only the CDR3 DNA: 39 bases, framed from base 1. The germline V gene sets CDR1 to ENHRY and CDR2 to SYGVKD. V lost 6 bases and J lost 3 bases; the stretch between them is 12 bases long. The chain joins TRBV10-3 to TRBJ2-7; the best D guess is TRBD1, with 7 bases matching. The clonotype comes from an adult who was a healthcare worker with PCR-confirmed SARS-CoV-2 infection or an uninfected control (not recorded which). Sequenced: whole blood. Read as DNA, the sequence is TGTGCCATCAGGGTTCAGGGGGGCTACGAGCAGTACTTC. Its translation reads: CAIRVQGGYEQYF.